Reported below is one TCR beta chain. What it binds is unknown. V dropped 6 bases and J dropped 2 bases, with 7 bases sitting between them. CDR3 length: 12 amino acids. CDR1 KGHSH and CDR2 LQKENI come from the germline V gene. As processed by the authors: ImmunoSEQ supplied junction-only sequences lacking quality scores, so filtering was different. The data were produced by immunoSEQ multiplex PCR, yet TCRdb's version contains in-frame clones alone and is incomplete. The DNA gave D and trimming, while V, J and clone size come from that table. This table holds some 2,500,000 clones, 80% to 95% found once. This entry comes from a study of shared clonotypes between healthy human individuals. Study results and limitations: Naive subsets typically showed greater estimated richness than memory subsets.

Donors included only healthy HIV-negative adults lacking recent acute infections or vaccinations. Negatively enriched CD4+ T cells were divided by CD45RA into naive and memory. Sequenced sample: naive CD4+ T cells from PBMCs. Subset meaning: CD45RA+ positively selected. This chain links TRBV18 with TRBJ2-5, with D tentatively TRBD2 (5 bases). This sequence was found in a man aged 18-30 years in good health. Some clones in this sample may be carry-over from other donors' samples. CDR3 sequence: CASSSEQETQYF. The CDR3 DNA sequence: TGTGCCAGCTCTAGCGAACAAGAGACCCAGTACTTC.